This entry describes one T cell receptor beta chain. CDR1 is SQVTM, CDR2 ANQGSEA, per germline. The germline V and J ends were trimmed by 7 bases and 4 bases, with 25 bases remaining between them. CDR3 length: 17 amino acids. This specimen belongs to a study of blood T cell repertoires in COVID-19. Method: immunoSEQ multiplex PCR; TCRdb's copy keeps in-frame clones and lacks some. The table has some 370,000 clones, about 89% seen once. The TCR sequence derives from a man aged 40-55 years with acute or convalescent COVID-19. The sample taken for sequencing was peripheral blood. The rearrangement joins TRBV29-1 to TRBJ2-2, with D tentatively TRBD2 (5 bases). CDR3 sequence (DNA): TGCAGCGCCGTTAGAGGCGGATCGTTACGGGGCACCGGGGAGCTGTTTTTT. This translates into CSAVRGGSLRGTGELFF.